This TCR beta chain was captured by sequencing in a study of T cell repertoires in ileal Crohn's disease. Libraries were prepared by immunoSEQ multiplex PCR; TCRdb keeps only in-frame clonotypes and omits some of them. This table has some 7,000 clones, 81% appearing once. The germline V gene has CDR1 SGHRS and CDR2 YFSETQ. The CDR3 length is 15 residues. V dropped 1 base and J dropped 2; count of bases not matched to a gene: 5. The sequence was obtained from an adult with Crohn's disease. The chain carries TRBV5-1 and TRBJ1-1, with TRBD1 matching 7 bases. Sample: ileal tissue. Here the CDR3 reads CASSLSAGGNTEAFF. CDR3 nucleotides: TGCGCCAGCAGCTTGTCGGCAGGGGGTAACACTGAAGCTTTCTTT.